This entry features one TCR beta chain sequence. What it binds is unknown. Patients aged 18 to 65 had newly diagnosed hyperthyroidism that had lasted under 2 months. Exclusions: uncontrolled infection, other autoimmune disease, pregnancy, lactation. The PBMCs had their origin in 10 ml of fresh peripheral blood. RNA transcripts gave rise to amplified TCR beta CDR3 regions. Using the HTBI primer set, a first-round RT-PCR was run on the TCR CDR3. MiXCR, applied by TCRdb to the multiplex PCR reads, yields one record per CDR3 protein. The sample records around 200,000 distinct CDR3 sequences, 18% being singletons. The sample is drawn from a study of T cells in Graves' hyperthyroidism and ophthalmopathy. Whole-study results and caveats: A model of 13 V-J pairs discriminated ophthalmopathy from stable hyperthyroidism.

Sequencing was done on a sample of blood. The receptor was derived from a man aged 40-49 years with Graves' hyperthyroidism.

In nucleotides, the CDR3 is TGTGCCAGCAGCTTAAACCTGAATCAGCCCCAGCATTTT. The encoded protein is CASSLNLNQPQHF. V and J are TRBV7-9 and TRBJ1-5; D gene unclear. Trimming removed 2 bases at V and 4 bases at J, with 6 bases between. This CDR3 has 13 residues. Germline V gives CDR1 SEHNR, CDR2 FQNEAQ (reference sequence).